This note documents a single T cell receptor beta chain sequence. What it binds is unknown. The data originate from a study of CD8+ T cells in alopecia areata. Findings and limits, study-wide: Treatment with tofacitinib significantly lowered scalp clonality and reduced expanded CD8+ clones among the top 100.

Stated treatment: oral pan-JAK inhibitor, 5-10 mg twice daily. As part of sample collection, lesional scalp punch biopsies and peripheral blood were taken from alopecia areata patients. V was pared by 2 bases and J by 3 bases, with 14 bases between. The germline gives CDR1 MNHEY, CDR2 SVGAGI. This CDR3 spans 15 amino acids. Extracted RNA was reverse transcribed, and the resulting cDNA served as sequencing template. Assay used: immunoSEQ multiplex PCR; TCRdb lists only in-frame clones, some missing. The data show around 100,000 clones, with 55% to 60% seen just once and about 3.3% held by the top ten. This sequence joins TRBV6-5 and TRBJ2-7; a weak D match, TRBD2 (5 bases). The source of this sequence is a human donor with alopecia areata. The sample here was CD4+ T cells sorted from blood, taken at week 24, from a patient treated with tofacitinib. The CDR3 DNA reads TGTGCCAGCAGTTACGATCGGGGATTAGGCTACGAGCAGTACTTC. Amino acid sequence: CASSYDRGLGYEQYF.